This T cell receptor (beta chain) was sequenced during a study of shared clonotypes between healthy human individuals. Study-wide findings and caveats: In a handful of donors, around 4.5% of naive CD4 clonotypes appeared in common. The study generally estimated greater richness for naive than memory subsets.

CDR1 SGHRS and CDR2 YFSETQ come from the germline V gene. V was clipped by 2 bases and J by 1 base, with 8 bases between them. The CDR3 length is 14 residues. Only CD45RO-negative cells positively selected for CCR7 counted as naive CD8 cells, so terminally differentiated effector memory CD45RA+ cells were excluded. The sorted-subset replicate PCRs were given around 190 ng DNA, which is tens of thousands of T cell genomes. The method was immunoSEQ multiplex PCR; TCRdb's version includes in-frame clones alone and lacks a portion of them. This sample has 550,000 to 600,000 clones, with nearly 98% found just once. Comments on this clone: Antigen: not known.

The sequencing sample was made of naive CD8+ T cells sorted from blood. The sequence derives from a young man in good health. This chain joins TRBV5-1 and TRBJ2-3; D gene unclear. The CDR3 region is CASSFLIGTDTQYF. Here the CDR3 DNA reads TGCGCCAGCAGCTTCCTAATTGGCACAGATACGCAGTATTTT.